These 25 T cell receptor beta chains were sequenced from one sample in a study of identical twins (dated by TCRdb to the mid-2010s). The protocol used for the library was 5' RACE. The instrument given in TCRdb is Illumina HiSeq 2000. Starting from the raw public reads, TCRdb applied fastp trimming at Q25, assembled clones with MiXCR and retained in-frame beta chains. A single entry per CDR3 protein holds the most common genes and DNA from its merged rows. The sample data list approximately 210,000 distinct CDR3 sequences, and around 10% of these were observed just once. Together, the top ten hold 4.5% to 5.5% of the sample. The material sequenced was memory (CD45RO+) T cells sorted from blood. The cell subset or site label corresponds to: CD45RO+ enriched T cells. These receptor sequences come from a young woman in good health.

This chain uses TRBV20-1 with TRBJ2-7; D is tentatively TRBD1 or TRBD2 (5 bases each). CDR1 and CDR2 (germline): DFQATT, SNEGSKA (reference sequence). There are 15 residues in the CDR3. Trimming removed 1 base from V and 1 base from J, with 14 bases in between. The chain's CDR3 is CSARVRGGLSYEQYF. The CDR3 DNA reads TGCAGTGCTAGAGTTCGTGGGGGTTTGTCCTACGAGCAGTACTTC.

This clonotype occurred a few times. V gene TRBV7-9 combines with J gene TRBJ2-7, with TRBD1 identical over 8 bases. The V gene end was trimmed by 0 bases and the J gene end by 3 bases; junction bases not matched to a gene: 4. Germline-derived CDR1 and CDR2 are SEHNR and FQNEAQ (reference sequence). CDR3 length equals 15 residues. The CDR3, as DNA: TGTGCCAGCAGCTTAGCCGGGACAGGAATCTACGAGCAGTACTTC. It encodes CASSLAGTGIYEQYF.

The sample holds many counts of this clonotype. The chain joins TRBV12-3 or TRBV12-4 to TRBJ2-7; 13 bases are shared with TRBD2. The CDR3 is 14 residues long. The V and J ends lost 6 bases and 7 bases, in that order; junction bases with no gene match: 6. The CDR3 loop reads CASSLRLAGGEQYF. The CDR3 nucleotides are TGTGCCAGCAGCCTAAGACTAGCGGGAGGAGAGCAGTACTTC.

This clonotype has just a few counts. This chain links TRBV9 with TRBJ2-2; 7 bases agree with TRBD1. V gave up 4 bases and J gave up 1 base; unmatched junction bases: 4. The CDR3 loop spans 15 amino acids. CDR1 is SGDLS, CDR2 YYNGEE, per germline. The CDR3 here is CASSPTGMNTGELFF. CDR3 coding DNA: TGTGCCAGCAGCCCGACAGGGATGAACACCGGGGAGCTGTTTTTT. Looking up the rest from reference TRBV9 and TRBJ2-2 gives the full variable domain: DSGVTQTPKHLITATGQRVTLRCSPRSGDLSVYWYQQSLDQGLQFLIQYYNGEERAKGNILERFSAQQFPDLHSELNLSSLELGDSALYFCASSPTGMNTGELFFGEGSRLTVL.

This chain uses TRBV5-5 with TRBJ1-5, with TRBD1 matching over 8 bases. V lost 3 bases to trimming and J lost 7 bases; unmatched junction nucleotides: 6. Germline lookup yields CDR1 SGHKS and CDR2 YYEKEE (reference sequence). The CDR3 runs to 14 residues. The chain's CDR3 is CASSSTGGGQPQHF. CDR3 nucleotide sequence: TGTGCCAGCAGCTCTACAGGGGGAGGACAGCCCCAGCATTTT. The variable domain in full, completed from reference TRBV5-5 and TRBJ1-5, reads DAGVTQSPTHLIKTRGQQVTLRCSPISGHKSVSWYQQVLGQGPQFIFQYYEKEERGRGNFPDRFSARQFPNYSSELNVNALLLGDSALYLCASSSTGGGQPQHFGDGTRLSIL.

This clonotype was observed at least ten times. The rearrangement uses TRBV12-3 or TRBV12-4 and TRBJ1-2, with TRBD1 identical over 9 bases. The CDR3 consists of 12 residues. V shed 6 bases, J shed 8 bases, and the junction held 4 bases outside the gene matches. This CDR3 is CASSRDRVGYTF. The CDR3 coding sequence is TGTGCCAGCAGCCGGGACAGGGTGGGCTACACCTTC.

This clonotype was observed many times. V gene TRBV20-1 combines with J gene TRBJ2-1, with a possible D match to TRBD2 (6 bases). Germline-derived CDR1 and CDR2 are DFQATT and SNEGSKA (reference sequence). Trimming left V 0 bases short and J 7 bases short, with 19 bases between. CDR3 size: 16 residues. CDR3 DNA: TGCAGTGCTAGAGATTGGGGGGTGTATAATGGGAATGAGCAGTTCTTC. Its translation: CSARDWGVYNGNEQFF.

This clonotype was counted a few times. The chain employs TRBV10-3 and TRBJ2-5; no definite D call. The CDR3 sequence is 13 residues long. Germline CDR1 ENHRY, CDR2 SYGVKD. V shed 7 bases and J shed 13 bases, with 22 bases lying between them. In DNA form, the CDR3 reads TGTGCCATCACCCGTAGTCCAATCACCCCCCCGTACTTC. This codes for CAITRSPITPPYF.

V gene TRBV4-1 combines with J gene TRBJ2-1; 12 positions agree with TRBD1. The CDR3 has 17 amino acids. After removal of 5 bases from V and 8 bases from J, the junction contained 13 bases not matched to a gene. Germline V lookup: CDR1 MGHRA, CDR2 YSYEKL. The CDR3 bases are TGCGCCAGCAGCTTCCCAATGGGGACAGGGGGCCCGGATGAGCAGTTCTTC. This gives the protein CASSFPMGTGGPDEQFF.

The sample holds many counts of this clonotype. The chain employs TRBV20-1 and TRBJ2-7; D possibly corresponds to TRBD1 (5 bases). Germline-derived CDR1 and CDR2 are DFQATT and SNEGSKA (reference sequence). V was pared by 4 bases and J by 6 bases, with 13 bases between. The CDR3 totals 12 residues. DNA of the CDR3: TGCAGTGCTACGGACATAGTCTCCGAGCAGTACTTC. Its protein is CSATDIVSEQYF.

This clonotype was observed at least ten times. This chain links TRBV12-3 or TRBV12-4 with TRBJ1-1; D is ambiguous. The CDR3 spans 14 residues. Trimming stripped 4 bases from V and 3 bases from J, with 12 bases between. The CDR3: CASSSGRMYTEAFF. The CDR3 DNA sequence: TGTGCCAGCAGTTCAGGCCGAATGTACACTGAAGCTTTCTTT.

This clonotype was counted ten times or more. V usage is TRBV4-3 and J usage is TRBJ2-5; D is unresolved. V lost 0 bases and J 7 bases, leaving 15 bases between the germline ends. The CDR3 spans 15 residues. CDR1 and CDR2 from the germline V gene are LGHNA and YSLEER. CDR3 coding DNA: TGCGCCAGCAGCCAAGATCTTGCAGGTTCGGCGACCCAGTACTTC. It is translated as CASSQDLAGSATQYF.

This clonotype was observed at least ten times. This sequence joins TRBV6-1 and TRBJ2-1; 8 nucleotides agree with TRBD2. V gave up 6 bases and J gave up 9 bases; unmatched junction bases: 7. The germline V gene encodes CDR1 MNHNS and CDR2 SASEGT. This CDR3 region has 13 residues. The DNA of the CDR3 is TGTGCCAGCAGAGGACTAGCCCCGTTTGAGCAGTTCTTC. This sequence encodes CASRGLAPFEQFF.

The genes are TRBV20-1 and TRBJ2-1, with 7 bases that match TRBD2. V shed 3 bases and J 5 bases; nucleotides not matched to a gene: 10. The CDR3 length is 15 residues. Germline CDR1 reads DFQATT; CDR2 reads SNEGSKA (reference sequence). CDR3 residues: CSASLSGLNNNEQFF. The CDR3 nucleotides read TGCAGTGCTAGCTTGTCGGGACTAAATAACAATGAGCAGTTCTTC.

This clonotype turned up a few times. This rearrangement joins TRBV5-1 to TRBJ1-2, with D unclear. Per the germline V gene, CDR1 is SGHRS and CDR2 is YFSETQ. CDR3 length equals 15 residues. The V and J ends lost 0 bases and 1 base respectively, with 10 bases between them. CDR3 DNA sequence: TGCGCCAGCAGCTTGGAGTCAGGCCTTAACTATGGCTACACCTTC. Its translation is CASSLESGLNYGYTF.

This clonotype showed up many times. The chain recombines TRBV20-1 with TRBJ2-5, with TRBD1 matching 8 bases. CDR3 size: 16 residues. Germline V gives CDR1 DFQATT, CDR2 SNEGSKA (reference sequence). Trimming at V came to 1 base and at J to 5 bases, leaving 12 bases not matched to a gene. CDR3 sequence: CSARAGAGGVRETQYF. Here the CDR3 DNA reads TGCAGTGCTAGAGCGGGAGCAGGGGGCGTGAGGGAGACCCAGTACTTC.

The chain has TRBV20-1 and TRBJ2-3; possible D gene TRBD2, 5 bases. This CDR3 region has 13 residues. The germline CDR1 and CDR2 sequences are DFQATT and SNEGSKA (reference sequence). V shed 3 bases and J shed 5 bases, with 12 bases lying between them. The CDR3 loop reads CSASPGVRDTQYF. DNA of the CDR3: TGCAGTGCTAGTCCCGGGGTAAGAGATACGCAGTATTTT.

There are a few counts of this clonotype. V is TRBV6-5 and J is TRBJ2-1; D is undetermined. The CDR3 is 14 amino acids. Germline V lookup: CDR1 MNHEY, CDR2 SVGAGI. V lost 10 bases, J lost 5 bases, and 18 bases lay in between. The CDR3 here is CATKITPLNNEQFF. The CDR3, as DNA: TGTGCCACCAAGATTACCCCGTTGAACAATGAGCAGTTCTTC.

In its sample, this clonotype was seen many times. V and J are TRBV12-3 or TRBV12-4 and TRBJ1-5; TRBD1 matches 8 bases. The CDR3 spans 16 residues. V trimming: 6 bases; J trimming: 1 base; junction bases outside the gene matches: 8. Written as DNA, the CDR3 is TGTGCCAGCAGCGGACAGGGAGGGAAGAGCAATCAGCCCCAGCATTTT. It translates to CASSGQGGKSNQPQHF.

V and J are TRBV7-9 and TRBJ2-5; D ambiguous. The CDR3 length is 14 residues. Trimming took off 1 base at V and 5 bases at J, with 11 bases between the two ends. Germline V gene data show CDR1 as SEHNR and CDR2 as FQNEAQ (reference sequence). The chain's CDR3 is CASSLGLVRETQYF. CDR3 bases: TGTGCCAGCAGCTTAGGCTTGGTGCGTGAGACCCAGTACTTC. Together with reference TRBV7-9 and TRBJ2-5, the CDR3 gives the full variable domain: DTGVSQNPRHKITKRGQNVTFRCDPISEHNRLYWYRQTLGQGPEFLTYFQNEAQLEKSRLLSDRFSAERPKGSFSTLEIQRTEQGDSAMYLCASSLGLVRETQYFGPGTRLLVL.

This clonotype was detected only a few times. With a much larger clone just one base away, this may be a read error. The chain carries TRBV6-2 or TRBV6-3 and TRBJ2-7; 11 nucleotides line up with TRBD2. The CDR3 runs 15 residues. Losses at the gene ends were 2 bases for V and 3 bases for J; bases not matched to a gene: 3. The germline CDR1 and CDR2 sequences are MNHEY and SVGEGT. As DNA, the CDR3 is TGTGCCAGCAGTTACCCCGGGACTAGCGGCTACGAGCAGTACTTC. It specifies CASSYPGTSGYEQYF.

This clonotype came up many times. This chain connects TRBV7-2 to TRBJ1-2; TRBD1 aligns across 8 bases. CDR1 and CDR2 (germline): SGHTA, FQGNSA. The CDR3 consists of 15 residues. Trimming at V came to 5 bases and at J to 3 bases, leaving 8 bases not matched to a gene. In nucleotides, the CDR3 is TGTGCCAGCAGCCCGGGGACAGGACCCTACTATGGCTACACCTTC. Translated, it gives CASSPGTGPYYGYTF.

The rearrangement links TRBV18 to TRBJ2-7; TRBD2 might be the D (5 bases). The length of the CDR3 is 13 residues. Germline CDR1 and CDR2: KGHSH and LQKENI. With 5 bases removed from V and 3 bases from J, the gap between germline ends came to 11 bases. CDR3 in DNA: TGTGCCAGCTCATCGAGAGAGGGCTACGAGCAGTACTTC. Protein product: CASSSREGYEQYF.

This clonotype was seen repeatedly, ten times or more. The J gene is TRBJ2-5, the V gene TRBV7-2, with 9 nucleotides matching TRBD2. The CDR3 loop spans 14 amino acids. CDR1 and CDR2 (germline): SGHTA, FQGNSA. V shed 5 bases and J 5 bases; nucleotides not matched to a gene: 6. The CDR3 region is CASSPLAGVETQYF. CDR3 sequence (DNA): TGTGCCAGCAGCCCTTTAGCGGGAGTGGAGACCCAGTACTTC.

This clonotype appeared a few times. This chain links TRBV4-3 with TRBJ2-5, with D maybe TRBD2 (5 bases). There are 15 residues in the CDR3. The V end lost 0 bases, the J end lost 5 bases, and 13 bases lay between the germline ends. Germline CDR1 reads LGHNA; CDR2 reads YSLEER. In DNA form, the CDR3 reads TGCGCCAGCAGCCAAGATCTTAGCGATGGGGAGACCCAGTACTTC. It codes for CASSQDLSDGETQYF.